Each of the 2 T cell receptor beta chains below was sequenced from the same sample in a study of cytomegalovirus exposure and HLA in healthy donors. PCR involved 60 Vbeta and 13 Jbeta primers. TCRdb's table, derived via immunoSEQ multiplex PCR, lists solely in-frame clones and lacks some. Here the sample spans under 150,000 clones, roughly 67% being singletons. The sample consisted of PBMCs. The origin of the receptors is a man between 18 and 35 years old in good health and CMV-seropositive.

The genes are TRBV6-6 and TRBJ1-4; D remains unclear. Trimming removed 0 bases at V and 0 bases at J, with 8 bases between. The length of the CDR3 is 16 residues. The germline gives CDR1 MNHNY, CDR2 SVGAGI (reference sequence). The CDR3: CASSYSHSATNEKLFF. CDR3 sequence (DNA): TGTGCCAGCAGTTACTCACACAGTGCAACTAATGAAAAACTGTTTTTT.

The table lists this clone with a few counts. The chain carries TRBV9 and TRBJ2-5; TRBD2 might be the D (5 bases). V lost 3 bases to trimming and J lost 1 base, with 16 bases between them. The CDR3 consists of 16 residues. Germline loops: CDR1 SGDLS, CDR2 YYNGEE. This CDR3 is CASSGGRRTPQETQYF. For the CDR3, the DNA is TGTGCCAGCAGCGGAGGGAGACGAACACCCCAAGAGACCCAGTACTTC. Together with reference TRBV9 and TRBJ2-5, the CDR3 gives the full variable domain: DSGVTQTPKHLITATGQRVTLRCSPRSGDLSVYWYQQSLDQGLQFLIQYYNGEERAKGNILERFSAQQFPDLHSELNLSSLELGDSALYFCASSGGRRTPQETQYFGPGTRLLVL.